This entry lists 18 T cell receptor beta chains sequenced from one sample in a study of blood T cell repertoires in COVID-19. The repertoire was sequenced with immunoSEQ multiplex PCR; TCRdb's copy has only in-frame clones and lacks some. This sample carries around 210,000 clones, under 85% of them seen once, and the ten largest clones take 7.8%. The source material was peripheral blood. Receptor source: a woman of 80 years or more with COVID-19, enrolled during active disease.

This chain uses TRBV2 with TRBJ2-7; TRBD1 agrees at 7 bases. CDR1 SNHLY and CDR2 FYNNEI come from the germline V gene. CDR3 length: 12 amino acids. J lost 4 bases, V lost 10 bases, and 7 bases had no gene match. As DNA, the CDR3 is TGTGCCACTCGCCCGACAGGGTACGAGCAGTACTTC. Translation: CATRPTGYEQYF. The complete variable domain, with remaining parts taken from reference TRBV2 and TRBJ2-7, reads EPEVTQTPSHQVTQMGQEVILRCVPISNHLYFYWYRQILGQKVEFLVSFYNNEISEKSEIFDDQFSVERPDGSNFTLKIRSTKLEDSAMYFCATRPTGYEQYFGPGTRLTVT.

The chain uses TRBV6-6 and TRBJ1-2; maybe TRBD1 (5 bases). Germline CDR1 is MNHNY and CDR2 is SVGAGI (reference sequence). V lost 11 bases and J 7 bases, leaving 17 bases between the germline ends. There are 12 residues in the CDR3. CDR3 bases: TGTGCCTCCCAGGAGGGGCGCATTGGCTACACCTTC. It is translated as CASQEGRIGYTF.

This sequence joins TRBV28 and TRBJ1-4; D is perhaps TRBD1 (5 bases). Germline assignment: CDR1 MDHEN and CDR2 SYDVKM. The CDR3 consists of 14 residues. The V gene lost 3 bases and the J gene lost 6 bases, with 11 bases spanning the gap. CDR3 sequence: CASSFIQGYEKLFF. CDR3 sequence (DNA): TGTGCCAGCAGTTTCATCCAGGGTTATGAAAAACTGTTTTTT.

The gene calls are TRBV28 and TRBJ2-5; 11 bases align to TRBD2. Germline CDR1 is MDHEN and CDR2 is SYDVKM. This CDR3 is 14 amino acids long. J gave up 5 bases and V 8 bases, and 7 bases lay outside the gene matches. DNA of the CDR3: TGTGCCAGCTCGCAACTAGCGGGAGAGGAGACCCAGTACTTC. Protein product: CASSQLAGEETQYF.

V usage is TRBV6-5 and J usage is TRBJ1-5; D is possibly TRBD1 (6 bases). The germline V and J ends were trimmed by 6 bases and 9 bases, with 18 bases remaining between them. CDR1 is MNHEY and CDR2 is SVGAGI in the germline V gene. The CDR3 is 14 amino acids. CDR3: CASRWDLGRGPQHF. The CDR3 nucleotides read TGTGCCAGCAGGTGGGATTTGGGCAGGGGGCCCCAGCATTTT.

V usage is TRBV5-1 and J usage is TRBJ1-6; D is possibly TRBD1 (5 bases). Deletions cut 0 bases from V and 7 bases from J, with 11 bases between. The CDR3 runs to 15 residues. Germline V lookup: CDR1 SGHRS, CDR2 YFSETQ. CDR3 coding DNA: TGCGCCAGCAGCTTGGTAGCAGGGTCGAATTCACCCCTCCACTTT. Amino acids: CASSLVAGSNSPLHF.

The V call is TRBV7-3, the J call TRBJ1-1, with D unresolved. Germline CDR1 reads SGHTA; CDR2 reads FQGTGA. The CDR3 is made up of 13 amino acids. The V and J ends lost 5 bases and 7 bases respectively, with 14 bases between them. The chain's CDR3 is CASSPAGEFEAFF. The CDR3 DNA reads as TGTGCCAGCAGCCCGGCGGGAGAGTTTGAAGCTTTCTTT.

This rearrangement joins TRBV12-3 or TRBV12-4 to TRBJ1-6; D remains unclear. V lost 7 bases and J 7 bases, leaving 11 bases between the germline ends. The CDR3 sequence is 13 residues long. DNA for the CDR3: TGTGCCAGCACCGTCAGTCCCAATTCACCCCTCCACTTT. Amino acid sequence: CASTVSPNSPLHF.

The chain uses TRBV6-5 and TRBJ2-1; 9 nucleotides line up with TRBD2. In germline, CDR1 is MNHEY, CDR2 SVGAGI. Germline trimming cut 6 bases from V and 7 bases from J; bases unmatched to any gene: 4. The length of the CDR3 is 13 residues. The CDR3 reads CASSGSGRNEQFF. DNA for the CDR3: TGTGCCAGCAGCGGTAGCGGGAGAAATGAGCAGTTCTTC.

The table lists this clone with a few counts. V and J are TRBV29-1 and TRBJ1-2; no definite D call. This CDR3 region has 11 residues. Germline V CDR1 and CDR2: SQVTM, ANQGSEA. Trimming left V 7 bases short and J 8 bases short, with 14 bases between. The CDR3 region is CSARTGDGYTF. CDR3 in DNA: TGCAGCGCCAGGACTGGCGACGGCTACACCTTC.

The chain is built from TRBV10-1 and TRBJ2-5, with D possibly being TRBD1 (6 bases). From germline, CDR1 is WNHNN and CDR2 SYGVQD (reference sequence). The CDR3 length is 14 residues. V lost 8 bases and J lost 5, with 18 bases in between. CDR3 sequence reads: CASSSNPRGETQYF. DNA for the CDR3: TGCGCCAGCTCTTCGAACCCTAGGGGGGAGACCCAGTACTTC.

The V gene is TRBV14, the J gene TRBJ2-1; unclear D gene. CDR1 and CDR2 from the germline V gene are SGHDN and FVKESK. Between the trimmed V and J ends, which lost 0 bases and 7 bases, there was a span of 13 bases. The CDR3 contains 15 residues. As DNA, the CDR3 is TGTGCCAGCAGCCAAGAGGCGGCGACCGCTAATGAGCAGTTCTTC. It is translated as CASSQEAATANEQFF. The full variable domain, completed using reference TRBV14 and TRBJ2-1, is EAGVTQFPSHSVIEKGQTVTLRCDPISGHDNLYWYRRVMGKEIKFLLHFVKESKQDESGMPNNRFLAERTGGTYSTLKVQPAELEDSGVYFCASSQEAATANEQFFGPGTRLTVL.

The chain uses TRBV5-1 and TRBJ2-5; D possibly corresponds to TRBD2 (7 bases). There are 13 residues in the CDR3. Trimming took off 5 bases at V and 5 bases at J, with 13 bases between the two ends. The germline gives CDR1 SGHRS, CDR2 YFSETQ. The DNA of the CDR3 is TGCGCCAGCAGGTCGGGGGGCCGGGAGACCCAGTACTTC. It specifies CASRSGGRETQYF.

J is TRBJ1-3 and V is TRBV7-8; a weak D match, TRBD1 (5 bases). V was cut by 1 base and J by 0 bases, with 7 bases left in between. CDR1 SGHVS and CDR2 FQNEAQ come from the germline V gene. CDR3 size: 15 residues. The CDR3 DNA reads as TGTGCCAGCAGCTTAGTCGACAGCTCTGGAAACACCATATATTTT. Amino acids: CASSLVDSSGNTIYF.

Only one count was recorded for this clone. The chain couples TRBV6-2 or TRBV6-3 to TRBJ1-2, with TRBD1 matching over 9 bases. CDR3 length equals 15 residues. CDR1 is MNHEY and CDR2 is SVGEGT in the germline V gene. With V trimmed by 6 bases and J by 7 bases, 12 bases remained unmatched. CDR3 in amino acids: CASSHGQGQGSGYTF. The CDR3 DNA follows: TGTGCCAGCAGCCATGGACAGGGGCAAGGGTCTGGCTACACCTTC.

This chain links TRBV18 with TRBJ2-2, with 13 positions matching TRBD2. The length of the CDR3 is 17 residues. From germline, CDR1 is KGHSH and CDR2 LQKENI. V dropped 3 bases and J dropped 1; count of bases not matched to a gene: 2. The DNA of the CDR3 is TGTGCCAGCTCACCCGGGACTAGCGGGGAGAACACCGGGGAGCTGTTTTTT. This sequence encodes CASSPGTSGENTGELFF. Together with reference TRBV18 and TRBJ2-2, the CDR3 gives the full variable domain: NAGVMQNPRHLVRRRGQEARLRCSPMKGHSHVYWYRQLPEEGLKFMVYLQKENIIDESGMPKERFSAEFPKEGPSILRIQQVVRGDSAAYFCASSPGTSGENTGELFFGEGSRLTVL.

The V gene is TRBV28, the J gene TRBJ2-2; D is possibly TRBD1 (6 bases). The CDR3 is 13 amino acids. The ends were cut back, 8 bases at V and 2 bases at J, with 9 bases in the middle. The germline V gene encodes CDR1 MDHEN and CDR2 SYDVKM. The CDR3 bases are TGTGCCAGCGGGGGCCCCAACACCGGGGAGCTGTTTTTT. Amino acid sequence: CASGGPNTGELFF. Combining the CDR3 with reference TRBV28 and TRBJ2-2 gives the whole variable domain DVKVTQSSRYLVKRTGEKVFLECVQDMDHENMFWYRQDPGLGLRLIYFSYDVKMKEKGDIPEGYSVSREKKERFSLILESASTNQTSMYLCASGGPNTGELFFGEGSRLTVL.

V is TRBV5-4 and J is TRBJ1-6, with D perhaps TRBD1 (5 bases). This CDR3 is 18 amino acids long. The ends were cut back, 4 bases at V and 0 bases at J, with 17 bases in the middle. Looked up from germline, CDR1 is SGHNT and CDR2 is YYREEE (reference sequence). CDR3 DNA sequence: TGTGCCAGCAGCGGTGGCACGGGGGGAAGCTCCTATAATTCACCCCTCCACTTT. Its protein is CASSGGTGGSSYNSPLHF.